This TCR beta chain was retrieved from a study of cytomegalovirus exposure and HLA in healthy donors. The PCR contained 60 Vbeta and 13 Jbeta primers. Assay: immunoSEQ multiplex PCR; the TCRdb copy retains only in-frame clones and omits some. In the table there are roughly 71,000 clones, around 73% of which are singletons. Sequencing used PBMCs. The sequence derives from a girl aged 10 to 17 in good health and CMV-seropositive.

CDR3 region: CASRDSKNIQYF. DNA of the CDR3: TGTGCCAGCCGGGACAGCAAAAACATTCAGTACTTC. The V gene is TRBV6-6, the J gene TRBJ2-4, with 7 bases matching TRBD1. Germline CDR1 reads MNHNY; CDR2 reads SVGAGI (reference sequence). The ends lost 8 bases at V and 3 bases at J; junction bases unmatched: 1. The CDR3 is 12 amino acids.